Listed here is a single T cell receptor beta chain. This sample is drawn from a study of resident and recirculating memory T cells in vitiligo. Clones were read by immunoSEQ multiplex PCR, and TCRdb kept only the in-frame ones, dropping some. The sample consists of around 70,000 clones, 90% to 95% of them appearing once. The ends lost 2 bases at V and 8 bases at J; junction bases unmatched: 5. Per the germline V gene, CDR1 is SGDLS and CDR2 is YYNGEE. CDR3 length: 14 residues. The sample consisted of blood. V gene TRBV9 combines with J gene TRBJ2-2; 8 positions match TRBD2. This clonotype was obtained from a male donor with vitiligo. CDR3: CASSVSLAGGELFF. The CDR3 nucleotides are TGTGCCAGCAGCGTCTCCCTAGCGGGTGGGGAGCTGTTTTTT.